A few counts support the clone carrying this TCR beta chain. The target antigen is unknown. The source of the sample is a study of beta chain features in type 1 diabetes. As for the study in general: In all, about 100,000,000 sorted cells from all samples were analyzed.

Study outcomes and limitations: A pattern of fewer insertions and more deletions at VDJ junctions was seen in type 1 diabetes patients. The analysis here could not establish whether HLA type shapes TCRB rearrangement. PCR might preferentially amplify shorter templates, equally in patients and controls.

The CDR3 is made up of 14 amino acids. Per the germline V gene, CDR1 is SGHTA and CDR2 is FQGNSA. Every bit of the isolated RNA underwent reverse transcription, so sequencing read expressed TCRB transcripts. TCRdb keeps only in-frame clones here, not all; method: immunoSEQ multiplex PCR. The data show about 930,000 clones, under 20% seen once. The chain joins TRBV7-2 to TRBJ2-5; D is uncertain. The DNA end favors TRBJ2-7, so the J call may be wrong. This TCR was sampled from a woman between 18 and 29 years old in good health. Sequenced input: naive CD4+ T cells from blood. The CDR3 spells CASSPDPVPYEQYF. The CDR3 DNA is TGTGCCAGCAGCCCCGATCCCGTACCCTACGAGCAGTACTTC.